These 9 T cell receptor beta chains originate from one sample sequenced in a study of OX40 agonist ivuxolimab in advanced cancers. The repertoire was sequenced with immunoSEQ multiplex PCR; TCRdb's copy has only in-frame clones and lacks some. In the table there are tens of thousands of clones, 90% of which are singletons. The sample here was CD4+ or CD8+ T cells sorted from blood, taken in a trial of the OX40 agonist ivuxolimab. These receptors were obtained from an adult with an advanced solid tumor such as melanoma, head and neck, liver or kidney cancer.

This chain joins TRBV5-1 and TRBJ2-5; 7 bases are a match to TRBD2. Per germline, CDR1 SGHRS and CDR2 YFSETQ. V lost 10 bases to trimming and J lost 5 bases; unmatched junction nucleotides: 11. This CDR3 region has 13 residues. In DNA, the CDR3 is TGCGCCTCCAGTCCGGGGGGATTCGAGACCCAGTACTTC. This gives the protein CASSPGGFETQYF.

This clone was seen just once. V and J are TRBV14 and TRBJ2-7; TRBD2 agrees at 7 bases. In germline, CDR1 is SGHDN, CDR2 FVKESK. V was pared by 4 bases and J by 3 bases, with 6 bases of the junction left unmatched. This CDR3 region has 14 residues. The chain's CDR3 is CASSRAGVSYEQYF. CDR3 sequence (DNA): TGTGCCAGCAGCCGGGCGGGAGTAAGCTACGAGCAGTACTTC. Using reference TRBV14 and TRBJ2-7 for the parts outside the CDR3, the full variable domain is EAGVTQFPSHSVIEKGQTVTLRCDPISGHDNLYWYRRVMGKEIKFLLHFVKESKQDESGMPNNRFLAERTGGTYSTLKVQPAELEDSGVYFCASSRAGVSYEQYFGPGTRLTVT.

The genes are TRBV2 and TRBJ1-2; D might be TRBD1 (5 bases). Germline-derived CDR1 and CDR2 are SNHLY and FYNNEI. There are 13 residues in the CDR3. V lost 2 bases to trimming and J lost 7 bases, with 11 bases between them. The CDR3 DNA reads as TGTGCCAGCAGTGAACACAGGACTCCTGGCTACACCTTC. It yields the protein CASSEHRTPGYTF.

This clone has only a few counts. V and J are TRBV2 and TRBJ2-1, with 9 bases fitting TRBD1. The CDR3 loop spans 16 amino acids. V gave up 3 bases and J gave up 4 bases; unmatched junction bases: 7. Per germline, CDR1 SNHLY and CDR2 FYNNEI. The CDR3 DNA sequence: TGTGCCAGCAGTGATAGGGACAGGGCTCAATACAATGAGCAGTTCTTC. Amino acid sequence: CASSDRDRAQYNEQFF.

V usage is TRBV10-2 and J usage is TRBJ2-7, with 10 nucleotides matching TRBD2. V shed 1 base and J 0 bases; nucleotides not matched to a gene: 6. This CDR3 is 17 amino acids long. CDR1 WSHSY and CDR2 SAAADI come from the germline V gene. This chain's CDR3 is CASSEFAGTSVSYEQYF. For the CDR3, the DNA is TGCGCCAGCAGTGAGTTCGCCGGGACTAGCGTCTCCTACGAGCAGTACTTC.

The chain joins TRBV6-6 to TRBJ1-5; 8 nucleotides agree with TRBD1. The V segment lost 5 bases and the J segment 1 base; nucleotides outside the gene matches: 1. CDR1 is MNHNY, CDR2 SVGAGI, per germline (reference sequence). The length of the CDR3 is 14 residues. The CDR3 bases are TGTGCCAGCAGTCGGGACAGGAGCAATCAGCCCCAGCATTTT. Translating it yields CASSRDRSNQPQHF.

In its sample, this clone was seen once. The chain combines TRBV5-6 with TRBJ2-3; possibly TRBD2 for D (5 bases). Germline-derived CDR1 and CDR2 are SGHDT and YYEEEE. The CDR3 contains 15 residues. V was clipped by 4 bases and J by 3 bases, with 15 bases between them. CDR3 sequence reads: CASSRGSGMTDTQYF. The CDR3 DNA reads as TGTGCCAGCAGCCGTGGGTCCGGGATGACAGATACGCAGTATTTT. Combining the CDR3 with reference TRBV5-6 and TRBJ2-3 gives the whole variable domain DAGVTQSPTHLIKTRGQQVTLRCSPKSGHDTVSWYQQALGQGPQFIFQYYEEEERQRGNFPDRFSGHQFPNYSSELNVNALLLGDSALYLCASSRGSGMTDTQYFGPGTRLTVL.

V usage is TRBV5-4 and J usage is TRBJ1-2, with a weak D call TRBD1 (6 bases). The length of the CDR3 is 13 residues. V gave up 4 bases and J gave up 2 bases, with 9 bases separating them. The germline V gene encodes CDR1 SGHNT and CDR2 YYREEE (reference sequence). The DNA for the CDR3 is TGTGCCAGCAGCACGGACAGCAACTATGGCTACACCTTC. It specifies CASSTDSNYGYTF.

The chain is built from TRBV18 and TRBJ2-7, with D perhaps matching TRBD1 (6 bases). The V gene lost 5 bases and the J gene lost 5 bases, with 13 bases spanning the gap. This CDR3 comprises 13 residues. Germline V gene data show CDR1 as KGHSH and CDR2 as LQKENI. This CDR3 is CASSATGSHEQYF. The CDR3 region has the DNA TGTGCCAGCTCAGCCACAGGGTCCCACGAGCAGTACTTC. Drawing the rest from reference TRBV18 and TRBJ2-7, the complete variable domain is NAGVMQNPRHLVRRRGQEARLRCSPMKGHSHVYWYRQLPEEGLKFMVYLQKENIIDESGMPKERFSAEFPKEGPSILRIQQVVRGDSAAYFCASSATGSHEQYFGPGTRLTVT.